The 3 T cell receptor beta chains in this list originate from one sample, sequenced in a study of blood T cells in healthy people across ages. The second PCR ran roughly 7 to 11 cycles with a sample-barcoded 5' primer and J-beta primers. Via MiXCR, TCRdb re-called the 5' RACE reads, giving one row per CDR3 protein. The sample has about 1,500,000 distinct CDR3 sequences; 25% to 30% are singletons. The specimen sequenced was blood. The receptors come from a woman between 25 and 40 years old in good health.

This clonotype was picked up a small number of times. The chain employs TRBV12-3 or TRBV12-4 and TRBJ2-3, with TRBD1 identical over 8 bases. The CDR3 is made up of 18 amino acids. The junction had 16 bases not matched to a gene; V was cut back by 7 bases and J by 1 base. The CDR3 protein is CASTLTLRGLAGTDTQYF. The CDR3 coding sequence is TGTGCCAGCACCTTAACCCTCAGGGGGCTGGCTGGCACAGATACGCAGTATTTT.

The sample holds many counts of this clonotype. The chain links TRBV11-2 to TRBJ2-1, with D hard to call. Germline V gene lookup returns CDR1 SGHAT and CDR2 FQNNGV. This CDR3 has 12 residues. V lost 1 base to trimming and J lost 15 bases, with 13 bases between them. The CDR3 reads CASSLGVGNMFF. CDR3 DNA: TGTGCCAGCAGCTTAGGTGTGGGTAATATGTTCTTC.

With regard to this clonotype: This may come from a read error, since a much larger clone is one base off. This sequence joins TRBV29-1 and TRBJ1-2; tentatively, D is TRBD1 (6 bases). The germline V gene encodes CDR1 SQVTM and CDR2 ANQGSEA. The germline V and J ends were trimmed by 3 bases and 10 bases, with 15 bases remaining between them. The CDR3 runs 12 residues. CDR3 residues: CSVDGAGENYTF. Written as DNA, the CDR3 is TGCAGCGTTGACGGGGCAGGGGAAAACTACACCTTC.